This T cell receptor (beta chain) was recovered during a study of shared clonotypes between healthy human individuals. Overall study: Donor ages ranged 18 to 49 years: a couple of women, a few men. The study used three CD4 naive, three CD4 memory, two CD8 naive and one CD8 memory plate per donor.

A note on this clone: What it recognizes is unknown.

As originally analysed: ImmunoSEQ yielded junction-only sequences lacking quality scores, so filtering differed. Libraries were prepared by immunoSEQ multiplex PCR; TCRdb keeps only in-frame clonotypes and omits some of them. V, J and clone size were drawn from that table, and D and trimming were deduced from the DNA. The sample has hundreds of thousands of clones; around 67% are singletons. V was pared by 7 bases and J by 5 bases, with 7 bases of the junction left unmatched. The CDR3 is made up of 12 amino acids. Germline lookup yields CDR1 SQVTM and CDR2 ANQGSEA. Study-wide results and caveats: The study drew on few donors, limiting represented genetic and exposure-history diversity.

The sequence came from a woman in her twenties or thirties in good health. The material sequenced was memory CD4+ T cells sorted from blood. Described subset: CD45RA-negative fraction. The rearrangement uses TRBV29-1 and TRBJ2-7, with 8 bases identical to TRBD2. DNA for the CDR3: TGCAGCGGAGCGGGAGTTCGCGACGAGCAGTACTTC. Amino acid sequence: CSGAGVRDEQYF.